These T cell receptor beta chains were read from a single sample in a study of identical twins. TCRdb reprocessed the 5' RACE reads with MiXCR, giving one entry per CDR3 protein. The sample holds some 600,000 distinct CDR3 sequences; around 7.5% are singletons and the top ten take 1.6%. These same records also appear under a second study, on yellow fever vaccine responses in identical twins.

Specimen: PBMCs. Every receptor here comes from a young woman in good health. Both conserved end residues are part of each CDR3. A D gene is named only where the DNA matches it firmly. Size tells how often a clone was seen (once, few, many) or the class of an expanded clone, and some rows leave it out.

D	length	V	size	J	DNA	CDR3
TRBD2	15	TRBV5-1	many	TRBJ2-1	TGCGCCAGCAGCTGGGGACTAGCGGGATACAATGAGCAGTTCTTC	CASSWGLAGYNEQFF
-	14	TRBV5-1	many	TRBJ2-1	TGCGCCAGCAGCGGCGGACAGCCAGGGAATGAGCAGTTCTTC	CASSGGQPGNEQFF
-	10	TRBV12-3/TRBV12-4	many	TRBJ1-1	TGTGCCAGCAGCTTTGTCGCAGCTTTCTTT	CASSFVAAFF
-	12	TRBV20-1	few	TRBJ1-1	TGCAGTGCTAGAAGAAGCCGGGACGAAGCTTTCTTT	CSARRSRDEAFF
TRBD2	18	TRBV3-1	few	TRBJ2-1	TGTGCCAGCAGGACCGGGACTAGCGGGATCTCGGCGCACAATGAGCAGTTCTTC	CASRTGTSGISAHNEQFF
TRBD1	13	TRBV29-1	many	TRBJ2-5	TGCAGCGTTAAGAGGGACAGCCAAGAGACCCAGTACTTC	CSVKRDSQETQYF
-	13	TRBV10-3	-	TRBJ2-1	TGTGCCACATCGGTTATCTCCTACAATGAGCAGTTCTTC	CATSVISYNEQFF
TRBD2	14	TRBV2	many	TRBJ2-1	TGTGCCAGCAATAAGGCTAGCGGATACAATGAGCAGTTCTTC	CASNKASGYNEQFF
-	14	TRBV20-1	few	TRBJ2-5	TGCAGTGCTCGCCGTTGGGGGCCAGGGGAGACCCAGTACTTC	CSARRWGPGETQYF
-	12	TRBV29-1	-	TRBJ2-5	TGCAGCGTTGACGGGCCCGCCGGGACCCAGTACTTC	CSVDGPAGTQYF
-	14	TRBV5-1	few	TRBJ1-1	TGCGCCAGCAGCAACCAGGGTCAGGACACTGAAGCTTTCTTT	CASSNQGQDTEAFF
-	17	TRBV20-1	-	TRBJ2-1	TGCTGTGCTAGAGACAGGGACTCACTGAGCTCCTACAATGAGCAGTTCTTC	CCARDRDSLSSYNEQFF
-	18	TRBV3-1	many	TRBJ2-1	TGTGCCAGCAGCCAAGGGGCCCCTTCGGGGAAGGATTACAATGAGCAGTTCTTC	CASSQGAPSGKDYNEQFF
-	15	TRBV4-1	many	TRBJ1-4	TGCGCCAGCAGCCAAGACGGTGCAACTAATGAAAAACTGTTTTTT	CASSQDGATNEKLFF
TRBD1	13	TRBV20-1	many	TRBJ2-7	TGCAGTGTTGAGGGGGACAGAACCTACGAGCAGTACTTC	CSVEGDRTYEQYF
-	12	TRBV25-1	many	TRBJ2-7	TGTGCCAGCAGTGATAAAGCCTACGAGCAGTACTTC	CASSDKAYEQYF
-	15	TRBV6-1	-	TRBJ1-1	TGTGCCAGCACCGGCGCAGGGTGGAAGAACACTGAAGCTTTCTTT	CASTGAGWKNTEAFF
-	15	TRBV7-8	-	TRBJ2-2	TGTGCCTGCAGCCTCGGACGGGCGAACACCGGGGAGCTGTTTTTT	CACSLGRANTGELFF
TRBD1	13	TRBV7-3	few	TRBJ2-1	TGTGCCAGCAGCTCCCGCCGGGACAGTGAGCAGTTCTTC	CASSSRRDSEQFF
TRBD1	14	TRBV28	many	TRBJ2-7	TGTGCCAGCAGTTTCGGGACAGGGTCCTACGAGCAGTACTTC	CASSFGTGSYEQYF
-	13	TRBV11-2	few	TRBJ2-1	TGTGCCAGCAGCCATGGGACCTACAATGAGCAGTTCTTC	CASSHGTYNEQFF
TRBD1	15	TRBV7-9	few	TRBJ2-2	TGTGCCAGCACCCATGGGACAGGTCCTACCGGGGAGCTGTTTTTT	CASTHGTGPTGELFF
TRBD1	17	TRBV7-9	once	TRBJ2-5	TGTGCCAGCAGCTTTACCTTCTTGACAGGGTACCAAGAGACCCAGTACTTC	CASSFTFLTGYQETQYF
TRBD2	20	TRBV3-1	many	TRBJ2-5	TGTGCCAGCAGCCATTTCGGACTAGCGGGGGGGCCCCTATCACAAGAGACCCAGTACTTC	CASSHFGLAGGPLSQETQYF
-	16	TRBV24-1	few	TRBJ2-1	TGTGCCACCAGTGATCCTAGCGCGAGCTCCTACAATGAGCAGTTCTTC	CATSDPSASSYNEQFF
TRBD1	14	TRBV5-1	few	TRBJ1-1	TGCGCCAGCAGCAGACAGGGTCCGGGGACTGAAGCTTTCTTT	CASSRQGPGTEAFF
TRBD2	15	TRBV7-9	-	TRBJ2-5	TGTGCCAGCAGCCCCCGGACTAGCGGGGTTGAGACCCAGTACTTC	CASSPRTSGVETQYF
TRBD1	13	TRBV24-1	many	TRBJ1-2	TGTGCCACCAGCACGGGACAGTTCTATGGCTACACCTTC	CATSTGQFYGYTF
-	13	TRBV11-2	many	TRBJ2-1	TGTGCCAGCATCAACCCGACCGGCAATGAGCAGTTCTTC	CASINPTGNEQFF
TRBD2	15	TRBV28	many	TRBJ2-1	TGTGCCAGCAGGGCCACTAGCGGGAGTTACAATGAGCAGTTCTTC	CASRATSGSYNEQFF
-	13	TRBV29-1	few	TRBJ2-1	TGCAGCGTTGAGGAGCTATCCTACAATGAGCAGTTCTTC	CSVEELSYNEQFF
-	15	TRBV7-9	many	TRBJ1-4	TGTGCCAGCAGCGAAGGGAGGGCAACTAATGAAAAACTGTTTTTT	CASSEGRATNEKLFF